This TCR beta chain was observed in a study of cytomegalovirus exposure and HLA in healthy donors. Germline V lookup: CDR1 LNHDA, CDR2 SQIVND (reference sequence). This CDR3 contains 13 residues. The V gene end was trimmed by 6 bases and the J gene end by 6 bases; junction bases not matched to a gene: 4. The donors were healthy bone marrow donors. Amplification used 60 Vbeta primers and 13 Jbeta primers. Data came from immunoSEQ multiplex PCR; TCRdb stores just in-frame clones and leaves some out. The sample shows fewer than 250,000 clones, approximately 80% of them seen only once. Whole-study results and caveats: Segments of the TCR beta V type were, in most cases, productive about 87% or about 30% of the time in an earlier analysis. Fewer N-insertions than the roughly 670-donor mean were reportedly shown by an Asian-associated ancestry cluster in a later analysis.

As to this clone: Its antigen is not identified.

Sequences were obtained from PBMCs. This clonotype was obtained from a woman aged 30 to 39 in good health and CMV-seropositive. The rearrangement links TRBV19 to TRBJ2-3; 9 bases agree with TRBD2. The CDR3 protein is CASRQREEDTQYF. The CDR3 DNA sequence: TGTGCCAGTAGGCAGCGGGAGGAGGATACGCAGTATTTT.